The 9 T cell receptor beta chains below come from one sample, sequenced in a study of T-cell memory formation after mild COVID-19. TCRdb ran MiXCR on the 5' RACE reads and lists one entry per CDR3 protein. The profile shows about 100,000 distinct CDR3 sequences, around 15% of them singletons. The sequenced sample consisted of PBMCs or a T cell subset sorted from them (not recorded which). The receptors were sampled from a man between 18 and 35 years old who had mild COVID-19 (a few samples of this study predate the infection). Cell type and time point are not known.

There are many counts of this clonotype. V usage is TRBV6-5 and J usage is TRBJ2-1; D is unclear. Germline CDR1 is MNHEY and CDR2 is SVGAGI. The CDR3 extends over 13 amino acids. V gave up 0 bases and J gave up 4 bases, with 4 bases separating them. The DNA for the CDR3 is TGTGCCAGCAGTTACTCGGGGTACAATGAGCAGTTCTTC. Its translation: CASSYSGYNEQFF.

The J gene is TRBJ2-7, the V gene TRBV21-1; the table's D call, TRBD1, has no DNA check behind it. TRBV21-1 is described as a pseudogene. The CDR3 has 18 amino acids. Written as DNA, the CDR3 is TGTGCCAGCAGCAAAGCTCAACAGGCGATGCCTAGCTCCTACGAGCAGTACGTC. It specifies CASSKAQQAMPSSYEQYV.

There are a few counts of this clonotype. This chain joins TRBV7-3 and TRBJ2-2; 7 bases agree with TRBD1. CDR1 and CDR2 from the germline V gene are SGHTA and FQGTGA. After removal of 5 bases from V and 6 bases from J, the junction contained 9 bases not matched to a gene. The CDR3 spans 15 residues. CDR3 sequence: CASSLSDRFAGELFF. CDR3 in DNA: TGTGCCAGCAGCCTATCGGACAGGTTCGCCGGGGAGCTGTTTTTT. Drawing the rest from reference TRBV7-3 and TRBJ2-2, the complete variable domain is GAGVSQTPSNKVTEKGKYVELRCDPISGHTALYWYRQSLGQGPEFLIYFQGTGAADDSGLPNDRFFAVRPEGSVSTLKIQRTERGDSAVYLCASSLSDRFAGELFFGEGSRLTVL.

The V gene is TRBV5-1, the J gene TRBJ2-3; TRBD2 matches 7 bases. V lost 6 bases to trimming and J lost 1 base; unmatched junction nucleotides: 8. Germline V gene lookup returns CDR1 SGHRS and CDR2 YFSETQ. This CDR3 comprises 15 residues. CDR3 in amino acids: CASTGRRGGTDTQYF. The CDR3 bases are TGCGCCAGCACCGGCCGCCGGGGGGGCACAGATACGCAGTATTTT.

In this sample, this clonotype turned up many times. The gene calls are TRBV6-5 and TRBJ1-2; tentative D call: TRBD1 (6 bases). Trimming removed 8 bases at V and 6 bases at J, with 13 bases between. Looked up from germline, CDR1 is MNHEY and CDR2 is SVGAGI. The CDR3 sequence is 12 residues long. CDR3 residues: CASSGDTHGYTF. CDR3 DNA: TGTGCCAGCTCTGGGGACACTCATGGCTACACCTTC.

J is TRBJ2-7 and V is TRBV4-1; the D is unclear. Germline V gives CDR1 MGHRA, CDR2 YSYEKL. The CDR3 is 13 amino acids. Trimming shortened V by 0 bases and J by 3 bases, and 6 bases separated the two germline ends. This chain's CDR3 is CASSQDRSYEQYF. The CDR3 region has the DNA TGCGCCAGCAGCCAAGATCGGAGCTACGAGCAGTACTTC.

The sample holds a few counts of this clonotype. The rearrangement joins TRBV7-9 to TRBJ2-5, with a tentative D call TRBD1 (6 bases). The CDR3 sequence is 14 residues long. Germline values: CDR1 SEHNR, CDR2 FQNEAQ (reference sequence). The V and J ends lost 2 bases and 1 base respectively, with 8 bases between them. The CDR3 region is CASSLLDSQETQYF. In nucleotides, the CDR3 is TGTGCCAGCAGCTTACTGGACAGCCAAGAGACCCAGTACTTC.

This clonotype has more than one count but fewer than ten. The V gene is TRBV6-6, the J gene TRBJ1-4; no clear D gene. The CDR3 totals 15 residues. Per the germline V gene, CDR1 is MNHNY and CDR2 is SVGAGI (reference sequence). V lost 7 bases and J 7 bases, leaving 19 bases between the germline ends. DNA for the CDR3: TGTGCCAGCAAAACTGGTCTGGGTATAGGTGAAAAACTGTTTTTT. Protein: CASKTGLGIGEKLFF.

Ten or more counts support this clonotype. The V call is TRBV15, the J call TRBJ2-1, with 8 positions matching TRBD1. This CDR3 has 14 amino acids. After removal of 2 bases from V and 6 bases from J, the junction contained 3 bases not matched to a gene. CDR1 and CDR2 (germline): LNHNV, YYDKDF (reference sequence). The chain's CDR3 is CATSRRRGPNEQFF. In DNA form, the CDR3 reads TGTGCCACCAGCAGACGCAGGGGGCCCAATGAGCAGTTCTTC. The complete variable domain, with remaining parts taken from reference TRBV15 and TRBJ2-1, reads DAMVIQNPRYQVTQFGKPVTLSCSQTLNHNVMYWYQQKSSQAPKLLFHYYDKDFNNEADTPDNFQSRRPNTSFCFLDIRSPGLGDTAMYLCATSRRRGPNEQFFGPGTRLTVL.